The clone carrying this T cell receptor beta chain was seen ten or more times. From the germline J gene comes the end of the CDR3, since the read stops 3 residues before it. The sample belongs to a study of T cell clonality in common variable immunodeficiency. Both groups were predominantly of Caucasian heritage. Assay used: immunoSEQ multiplex PCR; TCRdb lists only in-frame clones, some missing. Observed in the sample are about 60,000 clones, none of them singletons. The germline CDR1 and CDR2 sequences are DFQATT and SNEGSKA (reference sequence). The CDR3 loop spans 15 amino acids. The V and J ends lost 0 bases and 3 bases respectively, with 12 bases between them.

The chain combines TRBV20-1 with TRBJ2-1, with D possibly being TRBD2 (6 bases). The specimen was peripheral blood mononuclear cells. The clonotype comes from a person between 18 and 75 years old in good health. CDR3 DNA (partial): TGCAGTGCTAGAGATACCCCGCGGGACTACAATGAG. Its protein product is CSARDTPRDYNE. The CDR3 in its entirety is CSARDTPRDYNEQFF.